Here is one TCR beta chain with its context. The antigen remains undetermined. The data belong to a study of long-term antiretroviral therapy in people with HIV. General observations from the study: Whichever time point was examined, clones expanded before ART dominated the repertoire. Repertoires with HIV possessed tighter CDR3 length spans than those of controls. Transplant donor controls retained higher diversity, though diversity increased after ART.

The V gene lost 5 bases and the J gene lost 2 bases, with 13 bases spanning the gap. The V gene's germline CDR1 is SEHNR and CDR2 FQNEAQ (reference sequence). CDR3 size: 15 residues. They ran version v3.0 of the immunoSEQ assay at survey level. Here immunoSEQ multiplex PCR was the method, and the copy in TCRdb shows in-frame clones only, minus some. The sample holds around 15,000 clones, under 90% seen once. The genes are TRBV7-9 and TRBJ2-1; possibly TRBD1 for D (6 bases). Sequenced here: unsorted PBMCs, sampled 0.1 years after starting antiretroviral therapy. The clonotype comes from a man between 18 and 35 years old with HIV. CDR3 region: CASSTRDTAYNEQFF. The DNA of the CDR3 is TGTGCCAGCAGCACCCGGGACACAGCCTACAATGAGCAGTTCTTC.